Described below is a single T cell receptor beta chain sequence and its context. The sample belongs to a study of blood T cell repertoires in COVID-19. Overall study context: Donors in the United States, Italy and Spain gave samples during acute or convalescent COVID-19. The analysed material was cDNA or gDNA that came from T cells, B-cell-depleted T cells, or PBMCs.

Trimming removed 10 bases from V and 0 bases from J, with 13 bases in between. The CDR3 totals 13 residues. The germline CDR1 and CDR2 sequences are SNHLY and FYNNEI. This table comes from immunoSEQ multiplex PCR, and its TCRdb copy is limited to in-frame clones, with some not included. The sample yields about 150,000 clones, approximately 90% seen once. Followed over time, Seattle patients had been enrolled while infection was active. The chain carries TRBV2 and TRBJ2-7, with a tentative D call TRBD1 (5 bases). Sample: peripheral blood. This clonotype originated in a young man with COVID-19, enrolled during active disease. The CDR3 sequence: CAIWGASSYEQYF. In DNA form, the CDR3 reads TGTGCCATCTGGGGCGCTAGCTCCTACGAGCAGTACTTC.